Shown below are 20 T cell receptor beta chains from a single sample sequenced in a study of T cell clusters in autoimmune cytopenias. TRB rearrangements were amplified by touch-down multiplex PCR with mixed TRB-A/B primers. Reanalyzing the multiplex PCR reads, TCRdb keeps one entry per CDR3 protein, without DNA. The sample holds roughly 8,100 distinct CDR3 sequences. Approximately 36,000 genome equivalents of blood DNA were amplified for TRB. The specimen was peripheral blood. These receptor sequences come from a human donor with an autoimmune cytopenia or autoimmune hepatitis (not recorded which).

The rearrangement joins TRBV7-2 to TRBJ1-1; the TCRdb call, TRBD1, lacks DNA for checking. Germline CDR1 and CDR2: SGHTA and FQGNSA. The CDR3 contains 16 residues. This CDR3 is CASSLSGTGLGTEAFF.

Considering frequency, this clonotype is medium-sized (0.01 to 0.1%). V and J are TRBV29-1 and TRBJ2-5; with no DNA, the TCRdb D assignment of TRBD1 cannot be verified. Germline V gene lookup returns CDR1 SQVTM and CDR2 ANQGSEA. This CDR3 region has 14 residues. CDR3: CSVARGAMGETQYF. Full variable domain (remainder filled in from reference TRBV29-1 and TRBJ2-5): SAVISQKPSRDICQRGTSLTIQCQVDSQVTMMFWYRQQPGQSLTLIATANQGSEATYESGFVIDKFPISRPNLTFSTLTVSNMSPEDSSIYLCSVARGAMGETQYFGPGTRLLVL.

This clonotype shows up as medium-sized (0.01 to 0.1%) by frequency. The V and J genes are TRBV27 and TRBJ2-7; TCRdb selects TRBD2, and the lack of DNA leaves this call unchecked. Germline CDR1 MNHEY, CDR2 SMNVEV (reference sequence). The CDR3 covers 11 residues. The CDR3 sequence: CASSKTRRWYF.

J is TRBJ1-6 and V is TRBV12-3 or TRBV12-4. The CDR3 is made up of 13 amino acids. CDR3 amino acids: CASSVSVGSPLHF.

By frequency, this clonotype is medium-sized. This rearrangement joins TRBV6-5 to TRBJ2-3; TCRdb's D gene call, TRBD2, goes unchecked for lack of DNA. The CDR3 has 14 amino acids. CDR1 MNHEY and CDR2 SVGAGI come from the germline V gene. The CDR3 loop is CASSEAALTDTQYF.

The chain links TRBV6-5 to TRBJ2-7; TCRdb's D call of TRBD1 is untestable without DNA. Germline V gives CDR1 MNHEY, CDR2 SVGAGI. The CDR3 runs 17 residues. The CDR3 sequence: CASSYSILGTGTYEQYF.

The gene calls are TRBV7-2 and TRBJ1-2. CDR3 length: 13 amino acids. The germline gives CDR1 SGHTA, CDR2 FQGNSA. CDR3 residues: CASSFGMDDGYTF.

This clonotype is identified as medium-sized from frequency. The V call is TRBV29-1, the J call TRBJ1-1; lacking DNA, the TRBD1 call made by TCRdb goes unchecked. Germline CDR1 and CDR2: SQVTM and ANQGSEA. The CDR3 has 14 amino acids. CDR3: CSVPTGHLNTEAFF.

This clonotype is medium-sized by frequency. The chain has TRBV5-5 and TRBJ2-3. Germline V gives CDR1 SGHKS, CDR2 YYEKEE (reference sequence). There are 12 residues in the CDR3. The CDR3 loop is CASSLVGDTQYF.

The rearrangement joins TRBV6-2 or TRBV6-3 to TRBJ1-5; without DNA, the TCRdb call of TRBD1 cannot be checked. The CDR3 runs to 15 residues. Germline V gene data show CDR1 as MNHEY and CDR2 as SVGEGT. CDR3 residues: CASSYVKGAGQPQHF.

The J gene is TRBJ1-4, the V gene TRBV5-1. CDR1 and CDR2 from the germline V gene are SGHRS and YFSETQ. The CDR3 contains 15 residues. CDR3 sequence reads: CASSTDSIGGEKLFF.

The gene calls are TRBV6-5 and TRBJ1-3. The CDR3 sequence is 15 residues long. Per the germline V gene, CDR1 is MNHEY and CDR2 is SVGAGI. The CDR3 reads CASSESGISGNTIYF.

This clonotype is classed as medium-sized by frequency. This rearrangement joins TRBV6-2 or TRBV6-3 to TRBJ1-3. CDR3 length: 16 residues. Germline CDR1 is MNHEY and CDR2 is SVGEGT. Here the CDR3 reads CASSYDPRDSGNTIYF.

The V and J genes are TRBV5-1 and TRBJ2-2; the TCRdb D gene call, TRBD1, has no DNA to confirm it. The CDR3 totals 16 residues. Germline CDR1 and CDR2: SGHRS and YFSETQ. The CDR3 spells CASSLPHSGGTGELFF.

V usage is TRBV5-6 and J usage is TRBJ1-1. CDR1 and CDR2 (germline): SGHDT, YYEEEE. This CDR3 spans 14 amino acids. The CDR3 is CASSLARRNTEAFF.

The chain couples TRBV20-1 to TRBJ2-2; TCRdb's assignment of TRBD2 cannot be checked, as there is no DNA. The germline gives CDR1 DFQATT, CDR2 SNEGSKA (reference sequence). The CDR3 spans 18 residues. Here the CDR3 reads CSARDRRSGVTNSGELFF.

Judged by frequency, this clonotype is medium-sized. The rearrangement links TRBV5-6 to TRBJ2-3. Germline CDR1 is SGHDT and CDR2 is YYEEEE. This CDR3 is 15 amino acids long. CDR3: CASSLTAGGTDTQYF.

This clonotype is identified as medium-sized from frequency. The chain recombines TRBV29-1 with TRBJ2-2; absent DNA, TCRdb's TRBD1 call cannot be checked. CDR1 and CDR2 from the germline V gene are SQVTM and ANQGSEA. This CDR3 spans 12 amino acids. CDR3 protein: CSVDPQTGELFF.

The rearrangement links TRBV5-1 to TRBJ2-4; TCRdb's D call, TRBD1, is unchecked because there is no DNA. The CDR3 is made up of 12 amino acids. CDR1 is SGHRS, CDR2 YFSETQ, per germline. The chain's CDR3 is CASSLGGLIQYF.

Measured by frequency, this clonotype is medium-sized. This chain links TRBV5-6 with TRBJ2-3. This CDR3 has 14 amino acids. Germline CDR1 reads SGHDT; CDR2 reads YYEEEE. This chain's CDR3 is CASVLQTSTDTQYF.